The present T cell receptor (beta chain) was sequenced within a study of shared clonotypes between healthy human individuals. Study summary: Every donor yielded three CD4 naive, three CD4 memory, two CD8 naive and one CD8 memory plate. Study results and caveats: Since donors were few, the genetic and exposure-history diversity represented was limited. For naive CD4 cells, around 5% of clonotypes were shared across a handful of donors.

Deletions cut 5 bases from V and 3 bases from J, with 11 bases between. Germline V gene lookup returns CDR1 MGHRA and CDR2 YSYEKL. The CDR3 loop spans 13 amino acids. Naive CD8 populations comprised CD45RO-negative cells positively selected for CCR7, excluding terminally differentiated effector memory CD45RA+ cells. Comment on this clone: Its antigen is not identified.

In replicate PCRs of sorted subsets, approximately 190 ng DNA, roughly 31,000 T cell genomes, was used. Here immunoSEQ multiplex PCR was the method, and the copy in TCRdb shows in-frame clones only, minus some. Of about 680,000 clones listed, just over 90% were seen once; the top ten hold nearly 25%. The J gene is TRBJ2-7, the V gene TRBV4-1; D gene ambiguous. The material sequenced was naive CD8+ T cells sorted from blood. This receptor was taken from a young man in good health. CDR3: CASSFTGGYEQYF. CDR3 nucleotide sequence: TGCGCCAGCAGCTTTACGGGTGGCTACGAGCAGTACTTC.